The source of this T cell receptor (beta chain) is a study of Graves' ophthalmopathy and Graves' hyperthyroidism. This CDR3 is built from 13 residues. Trimming removed 3 bases at V and 4 bases at J, with 9 bases between. Germline values: CDR1 LNHNV, CDR2 YYDKDF (reference sequence). The authors amplified TCR beta CDR3 regions, and they did so from RNA transcripts for repertoire sequencing. The workflow started with a first-round RT-PCR run with HTBI primers and then moved on to a second-round multiplex PCR. TCRdb used MiXCR to reprocess the multiplex PCR reads, holding one entry per CDR3 protein. The sample includes about 170,000 distinct CDR3 sequences, over 35% of them seen just once. This clonotype was counted at least ten times. The antigen remains undetermined. Moderate-to-severe activity, CAS ≥3, NOSPECS ≥4 and a duration under 3 months were seen in donors with ophthalmopathy. In this cohort, patients with other autoimmune diseases, uncontrolled infections, pregnancy or lactation were excluded.

General observations from the study: Progression of ophthalmopathy was predicted by the model with 60% to 71% sensitivity and just over 72% specificity. Blood repertoires reportedly contained most expanded thyroid clonotypes above 0.001 frequency.

This TCR came from a woman in her thirties or forties with Graves' ophthalmopathy. V and J are TRBV15 and TRBJ2-5; a weak D match, TRBD2 (5 bases). The specimen was peripheral blood. The DNA for the CDR3 is TGTGCCACCAGCAGCCATGGAGGAGAGACCCAGTACTTC. This codes for CATSSHGGETQYF.